The subject of this entry is one T cell receptor beta chain. As yet, its antigen is unknown. The entry originates in a study of T cell responses to AZD1222 COVID-19 vaccine. Broader study findings: The donor cohort was predominantly white British with a female majority, and clonal diversity may have been underestimated.

Data came from immunoSEQ multiplex PCR; TCRdb stores just in-frame clones and leaves some out. The table has around 94,000 clones, approximately 91% seen once; the top ten hold approximately 12%. This receptor was taken from an adult in good health. The sample here was peripheral blood, taken on day 0 of AZD1222 vaccination.

In DNA form, the CDR3 reads TGTGCCAGCAGTCCAAGATCTTCTTACAGAAACAATGAGCAGTTCTTC. Translating it yields CASSPRSSYRNNEQFF. This sequence joins TRBV3-1 (or the pseudogene TRBV3-2) and TRBJ2-1; D gene ambiguous. The V end was cut by 6 bases, the J end by 5 bases, with 20 bases between. Germline values: CDR1 LGHDT, CDR2 YNNKEL (reference sequence). The CDR3 covers 16 residues.